The entry that follows covers one T cell receptor (beta chain) sequence. Which antigen it targets is not known. No base quality information exists; no much larger clone differs at one position. These reads were obtained on an Illumina NovaSeq 6000. cDNA libraries for TCRalpha and TCRbeta were prepared by 5'RACE using constant-segment primers, with sample barcodes and unique molecular identifiers added. Trizol reagent was used to extract RNA from every sample. Library amplification was performed in two PCR steps, and a second sample barcode and Illumina TruSeq adapters were introduced in the second step. Libraries were sequenced on an Illumina NovaSeq with 2 x 150 bp paired-end reads. On the authors' methods: Reads were demultiplexed and collapsed into UMI-guided consensus sequences with migec v1.2.7. With mixcr v2.1.11, UMI consensuses were aligned to TRA and TRB V and J templates and assembled into clonotypes. A clonotype was counted as expanded or contracted only if both edgeR and NoisET called the change significant, with noise models trained on biological replicates. edgeR calls used a false discovery rate-adjusted p below 0.01 and a log2 fold-change threshold of 1. PCA with hierarchical clustering of max-normalized trajectories of the 1000 most abundant clonotypes was used as exploratory dynamics analysis. Each responding clone was given a CD4 or CD8 phenotype based on the CD4+ and CD8+ repertoires, which had been sequenced separately. Using fastp trimming at Q25 and MiXCR clonotype assembly, TCRdb reanalyzed the public sequencing data and kept in-frame beta chains. Rows with a matching CDR3 protein are joined into one entry that keeps the most common DNA and genes. In this record, the V and J calls reflect TCRdb's handling and not the investigators' own analysis. This sample gives 250,000 to 300,000 distinct CDR3 sequences in total; about 17% of them show up just once. The top ten hold roughly 24% of the sample.

The data belong to a study of T-cell memory formation after mild COVID-19 (dated by TCRdb to about 2021). For context, the study as a whole: TCR sequence clusters from the two donors were found to be largely donor specific. In a couple of donors, T-cell clones that expanded and contracted after mild COVID-19 were tracked by sequencing TCRalpha and TCRbeta repertoires over time. Two young, previously healthy adult volunteers, one female and one male, were included in the cohort. Broader findings and caveats from the paper: SARS-CoV-2 specificity was not confirmed for the second-wave clones peaking on day 37. Only two mild cases were covered by the study, and larger cohorts that include severe cases with pre-infection samples were considered necessary. Contracting CD4+ clones turned up mainly in the CM and EM memory subsets, whereas EMRA was where CD8+ clones were enriched. Some responding clones were found in pre-infection memory, which suggests that pre-existing cross-reactive memory T cells took part in the SARS-CoV-2 response. Clones contracting from day 15 to 85 had balanced CD4/CD8 phenotypes, while a second wave expanding from day 15 to 37 was biased towards CD4+.

Ficoll-Paque density gradient centrifugation was the method used to isolate PBMCs. The cysteine opens and the phenylalanine closes a CDR3 of 16 amino acids. This entry keeps only the CDR3 DNA: 48 bases, framed from base 1. The germline V and J ends show losses of 7 bases and 0 bases respectively, and no gene match explains 8 bases of the junction. Sequenced input: PBMCs or a T cell subset sorted from them (not recorded which). This clonotype originated in a man younger than 35 who had mild COVID-19 (a few samples of this study predate the infection). The sample titles of this study are shuffled in the database, so cell type and time point are left out; the donor was told from shared clones. The chain is encoded by TRBV23-1 joined to TRBJ2-4, and TRBD2 aligns with 8 junction nucleotides. TRBV23-1 is an ORF, and what it does is uncertain. The CDR3 protein: CASTTGGEIAKNIQYF. The DNA sequence is TGCGCCAGCACGACCGGGGGGGAAATAGCCAAAAACATTCAGTACTTC.